This passage covers 30 T cell receptor beta chains from one sample sequenced in a study of CD8+ T cells in alopecia areata. Indicated treatment: oral pan-JAK inhibitor, 5-10 mg twice daily. Once RNA had been extracted, it was reverse transcribed into cDNA to act as the sequencing template. The protocol was immunoSEQ multiplex PCR, while the TCRdb copy is restricted to in-frame clones and leaves out a portion. The sample includes approximately 280,000 clones, roughly 60% seen only once; the top ten take around 1.7%. The sample consisted of CD4+ T cells sorted from blood, taken at week 24, from a patient treated with tofacitinib. Source of these receptors: a human donor with alopecia areata.

V gene TRBV30 combines with J gene TRBJ2-5; the D is unclear. V lost 1 base to trimming and J lost 2 bases, with 14 bases between them. Germline V CDR1 and CDR2: GTSNPN, SVGIG (reference sequence). The CDR3 is 15 amino acids. This chain's CDR3 is CAWSDMRGIQETQYF. In DNA form, the CDR3 reads TGTGCCTGGAGTGACATGAGAGGTATTCAAGAGACCCAGTACTTC.

This clone was detected a few times. J is TRBJ2-2 and V is TRBV9; D unresolved. V shed 0 bases and J shed 3 bases, with 3 bases lying between them. Germline V gene sequence: CDR1 SGDLS, CDR2 YYNGEE. The CDR3 is 13 amino acids. CDR3 residues: CASSVDHTGELFF. Here the CDR3 DNA reads TGTGCCAGCAGCGTAGATCACACCGGGGAGCTGTTTTTT.

This clone was seen only once. The chain employs TRBV18 and TRBJ2-7; D uncertain. The CDR3 consists of 19 residues. Trimming shortened V by 3 bases and J by 1 base, and 25 bases separated the two germline ends. CDR1 is KGHSH, CDR2 LQKENI, per germline. The CDR3 region has the DNA TGTGCCAGCTCACCGAGTGTCGGAATGGGAAATACCTTTTCCTACGAGCAGTACTTC. Residues: CASSPSVGMGNTFSYEQYF.

The DNA for the CDR3 is TGTGCCAGCAGCACCCAGGCCAGCTCCTACAATGAGCAGTTCTTC. The encoded protein is CASSTQASSYNEQFF. This chain links TRBV9 with TRBJ2-1; D is uncertain. V was cut by 4 bases and J by 0 bases, with 11 bases left in between. The CDR3 runs to 15 residues. CDR1 is SGDLS, CDR2 YYNGEE, per germline.

The rearrangement joins TRBV5-4 to TRBJ1-3; possible D gene TRBD1, 5 bases. The V end lost 1 base, the J end lost 4 bases, and 9 bases lay between the germline ends. CDR3 length: 14 residues. Germline values: CDR1 SGHNT, CDR2 YYREEE (reference sequence). CDR3 residues: CASSLPGGGNTIYF. The CDR3 DNA is TGTGCCAGCAGCTTGCCGGGGGGAGGAAACACCATATATTTT.

The chain uses TRBV6-6 and TRBJ2-3; weak D call: TRBD2 (6 bases). V lost 2 bases and J lost 2, with 11 bases in between. Per the germline V gene, CDR1 is MNHNY and CDR2 is SVGAGI (reference sequence). CDR3 length: 15 residues. CDR3 nucleotides: TGTGCCAGCAGTTACGAGCGGGCCTCCACAGATACGCAGTATTTT. The encoded protein is CASSYERASTDTQYF.

J is TRBJ1-6 and V is TRBV25-1; D is unclear. This CDR3 has 15 amino acids. The ends were cut back, 4 bases at V and 11 bases at J, with 18 bases in the middle. Germline values: CDR1 MGHDK, CDR2 SYGVNS. The CDR3 bases are TGTGCCAGCAGTGTATCGGACGGTGATTCAACACCCCTCCACTTT. Translation gives CASSVSDGDSTPLHF.

The rearrangement joins TRBV13 to TRBJ1-5, with a possible D match to TRBD1 (6 bases). Germline CDR1 is PRHDT and CDR2 is FYEKMQ (reference sequence). The CDR3 sequence is 14 residues long. V was cut by 5 bases and J by 3 bases, with 11 bases left in between. CDR3 in DNA: TGTGCCAGCAGCGAAAACAGGGTCAATCAGCCCCAGCATTTT. This sequence encodes CASSENRVNQPQHF.

The rearrangement links TRBV30 to TRBJ2-3; D is unresolved. Per the germline V gene, CDR1 is GTSNPN and CDR2 is SVGIG (reference sequence). V was clipped by 2 bases and J by 6 bases, with 6 bases between them. The CDR3 length is 11 residues. The CDR3 here is CAWSSVDTQYF. DNA of the CDR3: TGTGCCTGGAGTTCCGTGGATACGCAGTATTTT.

This clone was seen a few times. The chain employs TRBV19 and TRBJ2-1; TRBD2 matches at 14 bases. CDR3 size: 16 residues. After removal of 6 bases from V and 3 bases from J, the junction contained 4 bases not matched to a gene. The germline V gene has CDR1 LNHDA and CDR2 SQIVND (reference sequence). The DNA of the CDR3 is TGTGCCAGTAGCGGGACTAGCGGGGGCCTCTACAATGAGCAGTTCTTC. Protein product: CASSGTSGGLYNEQFF.

The V call is TRBV5-4, the J call TRBJ2-3, with 11 bases aligning to TRBD2. Per the germline V gene, CDR1 is SGHNT and CDR2 is YYREEE (reference sequence). The CDR3 is 15 amino acids. The V segment lost 4 bases and the J segment 6 bases; nucleotides outside the gene matches: 7. The CDR3 is CASSVTSGAGDTQYF. The DNA for the CDR3 is TGTGCCAGCAGCGTGACTAGCGGGGCCGGGGATACGCAGTATTTT.

The rearrangement uses TRBV7-9 and TRBJ2-1; no definite D call. V dropped 1 base and J dropped 5 bases, with 6 bases sitting between them. Germline CDR1 is SEHNR and CDR2 is FQNEAQ (reference sequence). The CDR3 totals 13 residues. The CDR3 is CASSLDFNNEQFF. CDR3 coding DNA: TGTGCCAGCAGCTTAGACTTTAACAATGAGCAGTTCTTC.

This rearrangement joins TRBV10-3 to TRBJ1-2; D might be TRBD1 (5 bases). Germline V CDR1 and CDR2: ENHRY, SYGVKD. This CDR3 comprises 16 residues. V shed 2 bases and J shed 8 bases, with 21 bases lying between them. CDR3 protein: CAISEPGGGGSQGYTF. In nucleotides, the CDR3 is TGTGCCATCAGTGAGCCCGGTGGTGGGGGGTCGCAGGGCTACACCTTC.

The chain carries TRBV13 and TRBJ1-2, with D perhaps TRBD1 (6 bases). Deletions cut 5 bases from V and 7 bases from J, with 17 bases between. Germline-derived CDR1 and CDR2 are PRHDT and FYEKMQ (reference sequence). The CDR3 runs 14 residues. The CDR3 protein is CASSPRGGLVGYTF. The CDR3 nucleotides are TGTGCCAGCAGCCCACGTGGGGGGCTGGTTGGCTACACCTTC.

The genes are TRBV29-1 and TRBJ2-7; D might be TRBD1 (6 bases). The CDR3 is made up of 13 amino acids. From germline, CDR1 is SQVTM and CDR2 ANQGSEA. Trimming took 5 bases from V and 5 from J, leaving 16 bases between them. As DNA, the CDR3 is TGCAGCGTTTCGGCAGGGGCTGGGAACGAGCAGTACTTC. The encoded protein is CSVSAGAGNEQYF.

The chain has TRBV5-1 and TRBJ2-5; 8 positions agree with TRBD2. Germline lookup yields CDR1 SGHRS and CDR2 YFSETQ. The CDR3 has 17 residues. After removal of 0 bases from V and 4 bases from J, the junction contained 11 bases not matched to a gene. This chain's CDR3 is CASSLGLAGRSTETQYF. DNA for the CDR3: TGCGCCAGCAGCTTGGGTTTAGCGGGGAGGTCAACAGAGACCCAGTACTTC.

The chain employs TRBV5-4 and TRBJ2-7; possibly TRBD2 for D (5 bases). The CDR3 length is 12 residues. In germline, CDR1 is SGHNT, CDR2 YYREEE (reference sequence). Trimming shortened V by 10 bases and J by 2 bases, and 13 bases separated the two germline ends. DNA for the CDR3: TGTGCCGTCGGAGGTCCGCCCTACGAGCAGTACTTC. Translated: CAVGGPPYEQYF.

This clone was picked up a small number of times. The chain has TRBV4-1 and TRBJ2-4; 7 positions match TRBD2. Germline CDR1 and CDR2: MGHRA and YSYEKL. J gave up 0 bases and V 1 base, and 6 bases lay outside the gene matches. The CDR3 loop spans 17 amino acids. The DNA for the CDR3 is TGCGCCAGCAGCCAAGTAGTCACTAGCGTAGCCAAAAACATTCAGTACTTC. This codes for CASSQVVTSVAKNIQYF.

Turning to this clone: Additional DNA sequences in this sample encode the identical CDR3. The chain employs TRBV7-9 and TRBJ1-1; D gene ambiguous. CDR3 size: 14 residues. The germline V gene has CDR1 SEHNR and CDR2 FQNEAQ (reference sequence). Trimming left V 6 bases short and J 1 base short, with 12 bases between. The CDR3 loop reads CASSLGRGNTEAFF. The CDR3 DNA reads TGTGCCAGCAGTCTAGGGAGAGGGAACACTGAAGCTTTCTTT.

This clone was counted between two and nine times. V usage is TRBV10-3 and J usage is TRBJ2-1; maybe TRBD2 (6 bases). From germline, CDR1 is ENHRY and CDR2 SYGVKD. V lost 6 bases and J 6 bases, leaving 9 bases between the germline ends. The CDR3 consists of 12 residues. CDR3 nucleotide sequence: TGTGCCATCAGGGGGACTGCCAATGAGCAGTTCTTC. It encodes CAIRGTANEQFF.

The chain uses TRBV29-1 and TRBJ1-1; D may be TRBD1 (5 bases). The length of the CDR3 is 13 residues. The germline CDR1 and CDR2 sequences are SQVTM and ANQGSEA. The germline V and J ends were trimmed by 7 bases and 1 base, with 13 bases remaining between them. CDR3 residues: CSAGAGPNTEAFF. The CDR3 DNA reads as TGCAGCGCTGGGGCCGGACCGAACACTGAAGCTTTCTTT.

The chain combines TRBV29-1 with TRBJ2-5, with D possibly called TRBD1 or TRBD2 (5 bases each). V was pared by 5 bases and J by 4 bases, with 23 bases between. This CDR3 is built from 16 residues. Germline values: CDR1 SQVTM, CDR2 ANQGSEA. In DNA, the CDR3 is TGCAGCGTTCAAATCGGGTCAACGGGGCTCGGAGAGACCCAGTACTTC. It yields the protein CSVQIGSTGLGETQYF.

This clone was detected only a few times. The chain couples TRBV7-2 to TRBJ1-1; D gene ambiguous. Looked up from germline, CDR1 is SGHTA and CDR2 is FQGNSA. The CDR3 contains 14 residues. V was pared by 3 bases and J by 6 bases, with 14 bases between. The CDR3 protein is CASSFRSIGAEAFF. The DNA for the CDR3 is TGTGCCAGCAGCTTCCGTTCTATCGGCGCTGAAGCTTTCTTT.

The chain employs TRBV7-2 and TRBJ2-3, with TRBD2 matching 8 bases. The CDR3 length is 12 residues. The ends lost 5 bases at V and 8 bases at J; junction bases unmatched: 3. CDR1 and CDR2 (germline): SGHTA, FQGNSA. The CDR3: CASSLRGGTQYF. The CDR3 DNA reads as TGTGCCAGCAGCCTACGGGGGGGTACGCAGTATTTT.

This clone was seen only a few times. The gene calls are TRBV6-9 and TRBJ2-3, with TRBD2 matching 7 bases. This CDR3 spans 13 amino acids. With V trimmed by 6 bases and J by 4 bases, 4 bases remained unmatched. The germline CDR1 and CDR2 sequences are MNHGY and SVAAGI. CDR3 protein: CASSSTSPDTQYF. CDR3 DNA sequence: TGTGCCAGCAGCTCGACTAGCCCAGATACGCAGTATTTT.

The genes are TRBV6-5 and TRBJ1-1; tentatively, D is TRBD1 (6 bases). V lost 5 bases, J lost 1 base, and 11 bases lay in between. The V gene's germline CDR1 is MNHEY and CDR2 SVGAGI. This CDR3 has 14 residues. DNA for the CDR3: TGTGCCAGCAGTGAGGGGGAGCGGAACACTGAAGCTTTCTTT. It yields the protein CASSEGERNTEAFF.

This clone appeared a few times. The gene calls are TRBV15 and TRBJ1-6, with D possibly matching TRBD1 (5 bases). The V end was cut by 6 bases, the J end by 9 bases, with 15 bases between. Germline V gene sequence: CDR1 LNHNV, CDR2 YYDKDF (reference sequence). This CDR3 is built from 14 residues. CDR3 sequence reads: CATRHDRRGSPLHF. The CDR3 coding sequence is TGTGCCACCAGACATGACAGAAGAGGTTCACCCCTCCACTTT. Full variable domain (outside the CDR3, taken from reference TRBV15 and TRBJ1-6): DAMVIQNPRYQVTQFGKPVTLSCSQTLNHNVMYWYQQKSSQAPKLLFHYYDKDFNNEADTPDNFQSRRPNTSFCFLDIRSPGLGDTAMYLCATRHDRRGSPLHFGNGTRLTVT.

This clone was seen more than once but under ten times. J is TRBJ1-1 and V is TRBV30; D remains unclear. This CDR3 has 12 residues. V lost 2 bases and J 1 base, leaving 5 bases between the germline ends. The germline gives CDR1 GTSNPN, CDR2 SVGIG (reference sequence). The CDR3: CAWSLTNTEAFF. CDR3 DNA sequence: TGTGCCTGGAGTCTGACGAACACTGAAGCTTTCTTT.

This rearrangement joins TRBV30 to TRBJ2-7, with D perhaps matching TRBD2 (6 bases). V was cut by 1 base and J by 5 bases, with 15 bases left in between. This CDR3 region has 14 residues. From germline, CDR1 is GTSNPN and CDR2 SVGIG (reference sequence). CDR3 loop: CAWSARRGGDEQYF. The CDR3 DNA follows: TGTGCCTGGAGTGCCCGCCGGGGCGGGGACGAGCAGTACTTC.

This chain connects TRBV5-1 to TRBJ2-7, with no clear D. Germline lookup yields CDR1 SGHRS and CDR2 YFSETQ. The V and J ends lost 4 bases and 3 bases respectively, with 14 bases between them. The CDR3 has 14 residues. The CDR3 loop reads CASSTTAVGYEQYF. In DNA form, the CDR3 reads TGCGCCAGCAGCACCACAGCTGTGGGCTACGAGCAGTACTTC. Drawing the rest from reference TRBV5-1 and TRBJ2-7, the complete variable domain is KAGVTQTPRYLIKTRGQQVTLSCSPISGHRSVSWYQQTPGQGLQFLFEYFSETQRNKGNFPGRFSGRQFSNSRSEMNVSTLELGDSALYLCASSTTAVGYEQYFGPGTRLTVT.